Listed below are T cell receptor beta chains from one sample, sequenced in a study of technical replicates of blood from several donors. Here immunoSEQ multiplex PCR was the method, and the copy in TCRdb shows in-frame clones only, minus some. The sample includes tens of thousands of clones, roughly 90% of them seen just once. The sequenced material came from T cells isolated from PBMCs. These receptors were taken from a human donor in good health. Each CDR3 is given with its conserved first and last residue. D genes are given only for firm matches. Clone sizes are given selectively: once, few, many, or a class where the clone is expanded.

D,length,size,V,J,DNA,CDR3
-,13,-,TRBV28,TRBJ2-3,TGTGCCAGCAGCCCCCTAGGTTTAGCGACGCAGTATTTT,CASSPLGLATQYF
TRBD2,13,-,TRBV2,TRBJ2-7,TGTGCCAGCAGTGACGGCGGGAGCTACGAGCAGTACTTC,CASSDGGSYEQYF
-,13,once,TRBV6-4,TRBJ2-2,TGTGCCAGCAGTACAGGGTTAGCCGGGGAGCTGTTTTTT,CASSTGLAGELFF
TRBD2,15,-,TRBV19,TRBJ2-1,TGTGCCAGTAGTATAATAGCGGGAGGGCCCAATGAGCAGTTCTTC,CASSIIAGGPNEQFF
-,14,-,TRBV27,TRBJ1-4,TGTGCCAGCAGTTCGATCTTAGACAGTGAAAAACTGTTTTTT,CASSSILDSEKLFF
-,16,-,TRBV7-8,TRBJ2-2,TGTGCCAGCAGCTTAGGTTTTAGGGGCAAAGGCGGGGAGCTGTTTTTT,CASSLGFRGKGGELFF
-,17,-,TRBV19,TRBJ2-3,TGTGCCAGTAGTATCCCGTATCGGCAGGGCGGCACAGATACGCAGTATTTT,CASSIPYRQGGTDTQYF
TRBD1,15,-,TRBV11-2,TRBJ2-7,TGTGCCAGCAGCTCCGGGACAGGGGAAGGCTACGAGCAGTACTTC,CASSSGTGEGYEQYF
-,14,-,TRBV6-5,TRBJ2-1,TGTGCCAGCAGTTACTCCTTCTCCTACAATGAGCAGTTCTTC,CASSYSFSYNEQFF
-,15,few,TRBV4-3,TRBJ1-1,TGCGCCAGCAGCCTGGAATCAGGTTTGAACACTGAAGCTTTCTTT,CASSLESGLNTEAFF
-,12,-,TRBV7-9,TRBJ1-5,TGTGCCAGCAGCTTATACCCTTCGGCCCAGCATTTT,CASSLYPSAQHF
TRBD1,12,-,TRBV2,TRBJ2-1,TGTGCCAGCAGGGGACAGCTCAATGAGCAGTTCTTC,CASRGQLNEQFF
-,19,-,TRBV5-5,TRBJ2-3,TGTGCCAGCAGCTTCTCCCAGATGATCGTCTTTTCTAGCACAGATACGCAGTATTTT,CASSFSQMIVFSSTDTQYF
TRBD1,15,-,TRBV5-1,TRBJ2-1,TGCGCCAGCAGCCCGGGACAGGGGGCTCGCAATGAGCAGTTCTTC,CASSPGQGARNEQFF
TRBD2,18,once,TRBV9,TRBJ2-1,TGTGCCAGCAGCGTAGATATTTCCTCGAGCGGGAGATTGAGTGAGCAGTTCTTC,CASSVDISSSGRLSEQFF
TRBD2,19,-,TRBV28,TRBJ2-4,TGTGCCAGCAGTTTCTCTGTAGCGGGAGGGTTAATAGCCAAAAACATTCAGTACTTC,CASSFSVAGGLIAKNIQYF
TRBD1,12,-,TRBV7-9,TRBJ1-1,TGTGCCAGCAGTCTGACAGGGGCGGAAGCTTTCTTT,CASSLTGAEAFF
TRBD2,18,-,TRBV7-8,TRBJ2-7,TGTGCCAGCAGCCCTGGACGTTTCGACGGCGGGAGTAGTGCCGAGCAGTACTTC,CASSPGRFDGGSSAEQYF
-,12,few,TRBV19,TRBJ1-5,TGTGCCAGTAGGAGGGAGGCGCAGCCCCAGCATTTT,CASRREAQPQHF
TRBD1,15,once,TRBV28,TRBJ1-3,TGTGCCAGCGGAAGGGACAGCCTCTCGGGAAACACCATATATTTT,CASGRDSLSGNTIYF
-,11,-,TRBV27,TRBJ2-3,TGTGCCAGCGGAGACACAGATACGCAGTATTTT,CASGDTDTQYF
TRBD1,14,-,TRBV29-1,TRBJ1-1,TGCAGCGTTCTAGGGGGCCAACCCGAGCTTGAAGCTTTCTTT,CSVLGGQPELEAFF
TRBD1,16,-,TRBV4-2,TRBJ2-7,TGTGCCAGCAGCCAAAAGGGACAGGTAGGGATCTACGAGCAGTACTTC,CASSQKGQVGIYEQYF
-,15,-,TRBV27,TRBJ2-7,TGTGCCAGCAGTCCCCCCGGGCGGGGCTCCTACGAGCAGTACTTC,CASSPPGRGSYEQYF
-,15,-,TRBV6-1,TRBJ2-3,TGTGCCAGCAGTGAAGCGGGAGCTCGCACAGATACGCAGTATTTT,CASSEAGARTDTQYF
-,15,-,TRBV7-9,TRBJ1-2,TGTGCCAGCAGCCTCTGGACAGCCCAAAACTATGGCTACACCTTC,CASSLWTAQNYGYTF
-,14,-,TRBV10-3,TRBJ1-1,TGTGCCATCAGTGAGTCACAGGTCCACACTGAAGCTTTCTTT,CAISESQVHTEAFF
TRBD2,13,-,TRBV13,TRBJ2-1,TGTGCCAGCAGTTCTAGCGGATTGAATGAGCAGTTCTTC,CASSSSGLNEQFF
-,16,-,TRBV18,TRBJ2-2,TGTGCCAGCTCACCAATCGCAGGGAAGAACACCGGGGAGCTGTTTTTT,CASSPIAGKNTGELFF
-,12,-,TRBV7-2,TRBJ2-1,TGTGCCAGCAGTTTTATCGTCAATGAGCAGTTCTTC,CASSFIVNEQFF
-,12,-,TRBV27,TRBJ1-5,TGTGCCAGCAGTCCCCTCGATCAGCCCCAGCATTTT,CASSPLDQPQHF
TRBD1,16,few,TRBV2,TRBJ1-1,TGTGCCAGCGGGCGTAGGACAGGGAAGAAGAACACTGAAGCTTTCTTT,CASGRRTGKKNTEAFF
-,14,-,TRBV30,TRBJ2-5,TGTGCCTGGAGTGTACTGAGAGGGTTGAAGACCCAGTACTTC,CAWSVLRGLKTQYF
-,15,-,TRBV27,TRBJ2-7,TGTGCCAGCAGTGCGGGCCCGTCGGTAGACTACGAGCAGTACTTC,CASSAGPSVDYEQYF
-,16,-,TRBV18,TRBJ2-1,TGTGCCAGCTCACCACCGACGGCTAGTATCTACAATGAGCAGTTCTTC,CASSPPTASIYNEQFF
-,11,-,TRBV5-4,TRBJ2-5,TGTGCCAGCAAAGTTCGGGAGACCCAGTACTTC,CASKVRETQYF